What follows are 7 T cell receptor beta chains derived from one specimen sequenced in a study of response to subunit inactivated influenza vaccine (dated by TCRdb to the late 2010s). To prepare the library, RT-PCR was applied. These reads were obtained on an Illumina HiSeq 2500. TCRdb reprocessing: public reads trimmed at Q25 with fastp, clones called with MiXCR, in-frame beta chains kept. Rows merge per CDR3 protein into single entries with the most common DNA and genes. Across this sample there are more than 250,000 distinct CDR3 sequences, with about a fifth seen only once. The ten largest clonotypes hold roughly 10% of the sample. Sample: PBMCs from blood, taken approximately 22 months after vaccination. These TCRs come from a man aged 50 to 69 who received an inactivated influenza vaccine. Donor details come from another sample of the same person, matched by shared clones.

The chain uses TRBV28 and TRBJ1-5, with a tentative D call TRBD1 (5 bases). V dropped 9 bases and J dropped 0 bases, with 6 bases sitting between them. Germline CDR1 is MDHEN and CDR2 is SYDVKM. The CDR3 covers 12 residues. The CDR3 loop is CARTVSNQPQHF. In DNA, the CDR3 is TGTGCCAGGACAGTTAGCAATCAGCCCCAGCATTTT.

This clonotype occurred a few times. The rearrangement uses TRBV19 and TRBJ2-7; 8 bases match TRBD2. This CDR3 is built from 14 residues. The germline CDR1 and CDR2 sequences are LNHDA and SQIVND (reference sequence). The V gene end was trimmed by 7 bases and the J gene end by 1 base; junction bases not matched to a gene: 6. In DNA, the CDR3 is TGTGCCAGTAAATCGGGGGGGCCTTCCTACGAGCAGTACTTC. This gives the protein CASKSGGPSYEQYF.

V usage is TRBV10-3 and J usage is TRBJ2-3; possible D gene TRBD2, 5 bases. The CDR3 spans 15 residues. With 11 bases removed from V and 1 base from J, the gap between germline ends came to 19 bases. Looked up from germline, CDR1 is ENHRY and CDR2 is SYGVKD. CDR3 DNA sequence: TGTGCCTCCAAGGAGGCCGGAGTGGGCACAGATACGCAGTATTTT. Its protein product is CASKEAGVGTDTQYF.

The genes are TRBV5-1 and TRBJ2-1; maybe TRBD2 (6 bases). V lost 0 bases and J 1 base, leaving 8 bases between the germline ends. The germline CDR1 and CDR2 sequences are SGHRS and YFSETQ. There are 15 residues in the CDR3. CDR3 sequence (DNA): TGCGCCAGCAGCTTGGGCGGGGTGTCCTACAATGAGCAGTTCTTC. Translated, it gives CASSLGGVSYNEQFF.

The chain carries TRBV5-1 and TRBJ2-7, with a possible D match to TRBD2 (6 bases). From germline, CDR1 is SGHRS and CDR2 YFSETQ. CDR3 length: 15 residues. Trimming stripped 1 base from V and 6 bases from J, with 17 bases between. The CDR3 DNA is TGCGCCAGCAGCTTGTCGCAGCGGGCGCGAGGCGAGCAGTACTTC. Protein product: CASSLSQRARGEQYF. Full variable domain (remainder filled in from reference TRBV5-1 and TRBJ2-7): KAGVTQTPRYLIKTRGQQVTLSCSPISGHRSVSWYQQTPGQGLQFLFEYFSETQRNKGNFPGRFSGRQFSNSRSEMNVSTLELGDSALYLCASSLSQRARGEQYFGPGTRLTVT.

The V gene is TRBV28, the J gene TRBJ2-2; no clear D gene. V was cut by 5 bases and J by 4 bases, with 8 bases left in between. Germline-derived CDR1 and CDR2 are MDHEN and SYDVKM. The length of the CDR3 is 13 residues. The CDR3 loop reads CASSHLGTGELFF. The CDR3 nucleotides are TGTGCCAGCAGTCATTTGGGCACCGGGGAGCTGTTTTTT.

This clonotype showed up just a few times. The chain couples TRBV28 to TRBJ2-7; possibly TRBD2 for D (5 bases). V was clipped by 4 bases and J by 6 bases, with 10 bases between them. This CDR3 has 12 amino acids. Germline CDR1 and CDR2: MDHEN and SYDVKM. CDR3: CASSSRAIEQYF. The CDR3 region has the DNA TGTGCCAGCAGTTCGAGGGCCATCGAGCAGTACTTC.